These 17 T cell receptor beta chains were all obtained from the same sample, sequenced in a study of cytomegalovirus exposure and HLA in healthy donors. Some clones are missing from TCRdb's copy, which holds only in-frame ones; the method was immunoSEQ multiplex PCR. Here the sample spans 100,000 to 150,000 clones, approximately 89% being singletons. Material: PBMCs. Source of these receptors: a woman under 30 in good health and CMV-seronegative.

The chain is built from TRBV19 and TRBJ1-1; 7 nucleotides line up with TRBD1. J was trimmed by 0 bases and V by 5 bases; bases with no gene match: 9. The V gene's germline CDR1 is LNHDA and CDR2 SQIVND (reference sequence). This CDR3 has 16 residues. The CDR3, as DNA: TGTGCCAGTAGTTTCTTCAGGGGGGCAATGAACACTGAAGCTTTCTTT. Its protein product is CASSFFRGAMNTEAFF.

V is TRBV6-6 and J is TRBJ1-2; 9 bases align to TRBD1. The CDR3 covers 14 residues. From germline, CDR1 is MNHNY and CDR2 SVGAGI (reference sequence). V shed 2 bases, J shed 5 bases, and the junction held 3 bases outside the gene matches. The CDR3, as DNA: TGTGCCAGCAGTTACACCGACAGGGGGTATGGCTACACCTTC. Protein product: CASSYTDRGYGYTF.

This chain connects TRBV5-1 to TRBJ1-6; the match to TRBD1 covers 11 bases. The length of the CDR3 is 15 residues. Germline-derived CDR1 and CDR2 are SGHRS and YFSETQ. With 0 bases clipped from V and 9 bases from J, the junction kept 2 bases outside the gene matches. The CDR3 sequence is CASSLEGQGGSPLHF. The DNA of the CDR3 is TGCGCCAGCAGCTTGGAGGGACAGGGGGGTTCACCCCTCCACTTT.

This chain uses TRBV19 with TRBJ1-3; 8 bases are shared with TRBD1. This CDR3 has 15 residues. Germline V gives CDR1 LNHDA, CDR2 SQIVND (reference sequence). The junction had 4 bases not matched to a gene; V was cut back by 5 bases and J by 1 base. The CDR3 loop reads CASSPRDRSGNTIYF. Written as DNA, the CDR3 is TGTGCCAGTAGTCCCCGGGACAGGTCTGGAAACACCATATATTTT.

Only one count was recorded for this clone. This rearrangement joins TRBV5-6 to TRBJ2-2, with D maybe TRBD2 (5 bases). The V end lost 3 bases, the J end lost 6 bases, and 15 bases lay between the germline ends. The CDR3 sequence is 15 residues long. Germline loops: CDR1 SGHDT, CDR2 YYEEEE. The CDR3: CASSSGLMGAGELFF. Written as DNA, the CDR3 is TGTGCCAGCAGCTCGGGCCTTATGGGAGCCGGGGAGCTGTTTTTT.

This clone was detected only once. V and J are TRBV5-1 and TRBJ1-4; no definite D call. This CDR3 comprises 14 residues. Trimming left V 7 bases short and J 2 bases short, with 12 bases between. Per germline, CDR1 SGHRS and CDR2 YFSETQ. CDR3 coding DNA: TGCGCCAGCGCCCGGAGTAAGACTAATGAAAAACTGTTTTTT. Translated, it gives CASARSKTNEKLFF.

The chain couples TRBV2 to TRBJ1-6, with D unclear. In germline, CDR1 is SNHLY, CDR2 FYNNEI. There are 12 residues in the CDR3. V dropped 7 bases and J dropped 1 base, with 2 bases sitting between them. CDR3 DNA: TGTGCCAGCACTTCCTATAATTCACCCCTCCACTTT. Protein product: CASTSYNSPLHF.

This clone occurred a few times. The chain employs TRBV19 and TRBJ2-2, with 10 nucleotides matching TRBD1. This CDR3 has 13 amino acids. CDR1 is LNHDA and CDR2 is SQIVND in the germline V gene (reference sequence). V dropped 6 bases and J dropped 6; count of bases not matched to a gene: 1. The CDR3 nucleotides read TGTGCCAGTAGGGACAGGGGGTCCGGGGAGCTGTTTTTT. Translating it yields CASRDRGSGELFF.

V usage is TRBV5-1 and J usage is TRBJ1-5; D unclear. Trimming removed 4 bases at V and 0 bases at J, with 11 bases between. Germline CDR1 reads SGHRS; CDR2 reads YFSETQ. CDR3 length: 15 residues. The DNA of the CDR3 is TGCGCCAGCAGCCCGGTCGGGGATAGCAATCAGCCCCAGCATTTT. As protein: CASSPVGDSNQPQHF.

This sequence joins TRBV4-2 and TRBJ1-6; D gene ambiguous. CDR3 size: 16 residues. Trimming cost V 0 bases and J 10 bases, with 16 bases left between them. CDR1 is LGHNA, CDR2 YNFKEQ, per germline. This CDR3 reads CASSQDAAGTSSPLHF. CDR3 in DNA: TGTGCCAGCAGCCAAGACGCGGCGGGTACATCCTCACCCCTCCACTTT.

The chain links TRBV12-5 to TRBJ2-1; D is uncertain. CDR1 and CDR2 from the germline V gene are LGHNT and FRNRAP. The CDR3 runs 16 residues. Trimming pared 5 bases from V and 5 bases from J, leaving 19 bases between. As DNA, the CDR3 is TGTGCTAGTGGTCTTCGTAGCAACCCTACTCACAATGAGCAGTTCTTC. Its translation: CASGLRSNPTHNEQFF. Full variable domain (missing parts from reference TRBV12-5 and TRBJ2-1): DARVTQTPRHKVTEMGQEVTMRCQPILGHNTVFWYRQTMMQGLELLAYFRNRAPLDDSGMPKDRFSAEMPDATLATLKIQPSEPRDSAVYFCASGLRSNPTHNEQFFGPGTRLTVL.

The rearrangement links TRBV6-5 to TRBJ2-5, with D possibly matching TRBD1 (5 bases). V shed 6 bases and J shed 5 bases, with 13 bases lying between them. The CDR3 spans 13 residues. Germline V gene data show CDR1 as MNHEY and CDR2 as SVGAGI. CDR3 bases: TGTGCCAGCAGCCGCCAGGGTGCTGAGACCCAGTACTTC. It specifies CASSRQGAETQYF.

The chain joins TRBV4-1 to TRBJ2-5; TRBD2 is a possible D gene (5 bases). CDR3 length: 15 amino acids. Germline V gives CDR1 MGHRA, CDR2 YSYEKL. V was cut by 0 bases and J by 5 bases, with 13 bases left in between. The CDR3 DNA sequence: TGCGCCAGCAGCCAAGATCGGGGTGGCGGGGAGACCCAGTACTTC. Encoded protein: CASSQDRGGGETQYF.

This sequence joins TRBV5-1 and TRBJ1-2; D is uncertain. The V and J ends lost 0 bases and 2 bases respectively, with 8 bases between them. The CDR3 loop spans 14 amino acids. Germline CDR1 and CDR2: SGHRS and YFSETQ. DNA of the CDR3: TGCGCCAGCAGCTTGGTGGTGGCCAACTATGGCTACACCTTC. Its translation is CASSLVVANYGYTF.

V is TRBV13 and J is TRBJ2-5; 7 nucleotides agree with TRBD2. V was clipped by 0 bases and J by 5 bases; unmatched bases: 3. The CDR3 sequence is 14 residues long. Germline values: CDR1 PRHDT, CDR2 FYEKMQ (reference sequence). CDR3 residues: CASSLGQGGETQYF. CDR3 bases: TGTGCCAGCAGCTTAGGGCAGGGAGGGGAGACCCAGTACTTC.

CDR3 sequence: CASSLTGVEQFF. CDR3 coding DNA: TGTGCCAGCAGCTTGACAGGGGTTGAGCAGTTCTTC. The chain employs TRBV5-6 and TRBJ2-1; TRBD1 agrees at 7 bases. The V and J ends lost 1 base and 9 bases, in that order; junction bases with no gene match: 1. The CDR3 is made up of 12 amino acids. The germline CDR1 and CDR2 sequences are SGHDT and YYEEEE.

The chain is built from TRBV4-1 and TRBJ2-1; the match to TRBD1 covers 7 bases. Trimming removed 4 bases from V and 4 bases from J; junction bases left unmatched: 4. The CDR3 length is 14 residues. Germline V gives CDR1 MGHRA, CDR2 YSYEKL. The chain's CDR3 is CASSLGQAYNEQFF. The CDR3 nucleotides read TGCGCCAGCAGCCTAGGACAGGCGTACAATGAGCAGTTCTTC.